This TCR beta chain was obtained from a study of T cells after yellow fever vaccination. Study-level results: The bulk population could contribute abundant contaminating clonotypes to FACS-sorted repertoires.

This clonotype was observed a handful of times. Its antigen is undetermined. TCRdb fed the 5' RACE reads into MiXCR, producing one record per CDR3 protein. This table holds some 390,000 distinct CDR3 sequences, around 6.4% found once. CDR3 length: 15 residues. Germline values: CDR1 SGHTA, CDR2 FQGNSA. With V trimmed by 5 bases and J by 1 base, 4 bases remained unmatched. The receptor's source is a man aged 30 to 39 who received the YFV17D yellow fever vaccine. The V and J genes are TRBV7-2 and TRBJ1-5; 8 nucleotides align to TRBD1. The sequenced sample was PBMCs, obtained 5 days after the yellow fever booster vaccination. The CDR3 protein is CASSPDRGSNQPQHF. CDR3 nucleotide sequence: TGTGCCAGCAGCCCCGACAGGGGCAGCAATCAGCCCCAGCATTTT.